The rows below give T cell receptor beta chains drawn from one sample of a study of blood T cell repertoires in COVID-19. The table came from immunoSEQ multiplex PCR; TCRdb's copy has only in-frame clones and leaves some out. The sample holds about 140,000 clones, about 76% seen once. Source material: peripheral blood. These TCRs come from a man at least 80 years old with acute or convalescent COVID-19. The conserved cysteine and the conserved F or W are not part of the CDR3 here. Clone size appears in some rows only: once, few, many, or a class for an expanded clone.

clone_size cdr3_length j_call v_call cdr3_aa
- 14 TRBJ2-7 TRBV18 ASSPSQGGASYEQY
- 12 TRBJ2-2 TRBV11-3 ASSLEADYGELF
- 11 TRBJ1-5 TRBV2 ASSASSNQPQH
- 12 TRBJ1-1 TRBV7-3 ASSPGSGSTEAF
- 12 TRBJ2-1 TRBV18 ASSPTLGLNEQF
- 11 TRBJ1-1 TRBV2 ASSGTEYTEAF
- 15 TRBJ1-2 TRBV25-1 ASSEVGTGGFSRGLI
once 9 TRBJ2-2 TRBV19 ASSNSGELF
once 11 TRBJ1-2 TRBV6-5 ASSQYSPNGYT
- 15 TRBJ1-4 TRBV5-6 ASSPAGQLGFVEKLF
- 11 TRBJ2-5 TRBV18 ASSLLERETQY
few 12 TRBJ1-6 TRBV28 ASSPGGSHSPLH
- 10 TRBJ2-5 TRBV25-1 ASSEYGETQY
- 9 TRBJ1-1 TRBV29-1 SGQMNTEAF
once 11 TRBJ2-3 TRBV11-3 ASSSREADTQY
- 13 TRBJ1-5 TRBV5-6 ASSSGTGDNQPQH
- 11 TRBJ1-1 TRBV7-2 ASILRGQRVAF
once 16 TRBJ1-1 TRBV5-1 ASSSKPGQGIMNTEAF
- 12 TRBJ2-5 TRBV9 ASSVDGSPETQY
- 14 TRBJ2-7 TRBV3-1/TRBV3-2 ASSQGTSALPYEQY
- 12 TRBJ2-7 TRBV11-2 ASSPQAQSYEQY
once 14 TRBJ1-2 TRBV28 ASSSVTGGANYGYT
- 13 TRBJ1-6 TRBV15 ATTKGDLLSTPLH
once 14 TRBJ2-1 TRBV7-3 ASSLTLGSSYNEQF
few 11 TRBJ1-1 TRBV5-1 ASSSLGEREAF
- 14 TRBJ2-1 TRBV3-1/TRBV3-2 ASSQAASGFYNEQF
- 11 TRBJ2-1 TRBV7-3 ASSGSGGNEQF
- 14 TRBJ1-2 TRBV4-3 ASSQGRTGGAEGYT
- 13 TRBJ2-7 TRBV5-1 ASGQYPDRNYEQY
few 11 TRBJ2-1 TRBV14 ASSQEAGNEQF
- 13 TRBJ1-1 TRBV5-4 ASSLRDRLNTEAF
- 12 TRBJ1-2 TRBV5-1 ASSPGTGDYGYT
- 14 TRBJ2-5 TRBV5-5 ASSRGQGPIQETQY
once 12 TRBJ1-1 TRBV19 ASINRGRLTEAF
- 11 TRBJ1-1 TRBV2 ASGAGPNTEAF
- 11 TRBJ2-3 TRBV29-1 SVEPPQTDTQY
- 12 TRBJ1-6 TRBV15 ATSRDLGGSPLH
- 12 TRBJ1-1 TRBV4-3 ASSQGEGTPEAF
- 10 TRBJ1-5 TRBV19 ASSWLLQPQH
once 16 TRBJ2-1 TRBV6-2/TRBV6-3 ASSSSGHRINSYNEQF
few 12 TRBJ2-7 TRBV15 ATSRETGTYEQY
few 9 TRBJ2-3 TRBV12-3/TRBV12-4 ASSTGDTQY
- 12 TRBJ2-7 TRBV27 ASSFRDRFYEQY
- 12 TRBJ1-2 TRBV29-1 SVEQTGGGYGYT
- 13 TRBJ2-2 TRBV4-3 ASSQEDRDTGELF
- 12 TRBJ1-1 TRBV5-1 ASSLDPTNTEAF
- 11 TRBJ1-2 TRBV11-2 ASSLGQYGGYT
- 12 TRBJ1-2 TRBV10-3 AIRGTGGWDGYT
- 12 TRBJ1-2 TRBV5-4 ASSLGQLNYGYT
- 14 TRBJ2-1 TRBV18 ASSLVPGLVWGEQF
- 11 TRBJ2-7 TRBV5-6 ASSLGGVYEQY
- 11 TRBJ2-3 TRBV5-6 ASSLSSTDTQY
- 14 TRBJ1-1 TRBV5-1 ASSLLWTGENTEAF
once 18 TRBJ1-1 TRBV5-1 ASSLTLGGTGHLRNTEAF
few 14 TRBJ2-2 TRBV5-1 ASSYRPERGTGELF
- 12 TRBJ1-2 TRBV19 ASRPSGSNYGYT
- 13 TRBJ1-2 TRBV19 ASSVGTGGADGYT
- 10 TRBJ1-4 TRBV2 ASSFSAEKLF
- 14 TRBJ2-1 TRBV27 ASSLSAGLDYNEQF
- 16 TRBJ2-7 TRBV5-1 ASSLGTSGGALSYEQY